Listed here is a single TCR beta chain. Its recognized antigen is unknown. Base qualities are not recorded, but no much larger clone differs from it by a single base. The record originates from a study of OX40 agonist ivuxolimab in advanced cancers. Study-wide context: Ivuxolimab, which targeted the costimulatory receptor OX40 (CD134), was an agonistic, fully human IgG2 monoclonal antibody. Of the approximately 50 dose-escalation patients, hepatocellular carcinoma was present in roughly 19, melanoma in roughly 15, renal cell carcinoma in 9 and head and neck cancer in 9. Partial responses were achieved by three dose-escalation patients, of whom one had hepatocellular carcinoma and two had cutaneous melanoma. Peripheral TCRbeta sequencing was intended to test whether TCR sequence diversity was altered and clonal T-cell expansion was caused by ivuxolimab. Intravenous ivuxolimab was administered to patients every 2 weeks at six dose levels: 0.01, 0.1, 0.3, 1.5, 3 and 10 mg/kg. The paper describes the monotherapy dose-escalation part (N of about 50 patients) of the phase I trial of ivuxolimab. Patients were allowed to have had prior anti-PD-1, anti-PD-L1 or anti-CTLA-4 therapy, and about 40% of the dose-escalation patients had been treated with checkpoint inhibitors. A male proportion of around 80% and a mean age of 60 years, ranging from 23 to 79, were recorded for the dose-escalation cohort. Overall results and qualifications from the work: Low levels of normalized T-cell clonal expansion were also seen in some patients who did not respond. In the 0.1-3.0 mg/kg groups, partial responders had among the lowest normalized peripheral clonal expansion, particularly in CD8+ T cells. The antigen specificity of the clonally expanded peripheral T cells was not determined. At doses of 0.1 to 3.0 mg/kg, clonal expansion of both CD4+ and CD8+ T cells in blood was seen between baseline and week 6. After ivuxolimab, expanded clones were on average more numerous among CD8+ T cells than among CD4+ T cells.

Genomic DNA was extracted from sorted cells for sequencing of the TCRbeta CDR3 region. The immunoSEQ Assay was used to sequence the TCRbeta CDR3 regions. The immuneACCESS repertoire file appears here via TCRdb, limited to in-frame rearrangements. These files lack a portion of the clones; in checked studies, under half of the deficit traces to unresolved V genes, and the cause of the others is not known. The sample table contains tens of thousands of clones; only one count was recorded for 85% to 95% of them. The ten top clones hold about 0.32% of the sample. The trial excluded patients who had a history of autoimmune disease or who were on systemic immunosuppression. Peripheral blood for TCR sequencing was collected from all dose cohorts at baseline, on cycle 4 day 1, and on cycle 7 day 1. Samples came from an open-label, multicenter, first-in-human phase I dose-escalation trial of ivuxolimab. Adults with locally advanced or metastatic melanoma, renal cell carcinoma, hepatocellular carcinoma or head and neck squamous cell carcinoma were enrolled in the trial. Before TCR sequencing, CD4+ and CD8+ T cells were separately sorted from peripheral blood.

This TCR was sampled from an adult with an advanced solid tumor such as melanoma, head and neck, liver or kidney cancer. The specimen comprised CD4+ or CD8+ T cells sorted from blood, sampled in a trial of the OX40 agonist ivuxolimab.

The CDR3 protein sequence reads: CASSLADRANTGELFF. The DNA sequence is TGTGCCAGCAGTTTGGCCGACAGGGCAAACACCGGGGAGCTGTTTTTT. The sequence is built from TRBV28 and TRBJ2-2, with 7 central nucleotides matching TRBD1. According to the germline V gene, CDR1 reads MDHEN and CDR2 reads SYDVKM. From cysteine to phenylalanine, the CDR3 is 16 amino acids long. The only DNA kept is the CDR3, 48 bases in frame from the first base. V lost 3 bases and J lost 2 bases, and the count of bases not matched to a germline gene is 6.